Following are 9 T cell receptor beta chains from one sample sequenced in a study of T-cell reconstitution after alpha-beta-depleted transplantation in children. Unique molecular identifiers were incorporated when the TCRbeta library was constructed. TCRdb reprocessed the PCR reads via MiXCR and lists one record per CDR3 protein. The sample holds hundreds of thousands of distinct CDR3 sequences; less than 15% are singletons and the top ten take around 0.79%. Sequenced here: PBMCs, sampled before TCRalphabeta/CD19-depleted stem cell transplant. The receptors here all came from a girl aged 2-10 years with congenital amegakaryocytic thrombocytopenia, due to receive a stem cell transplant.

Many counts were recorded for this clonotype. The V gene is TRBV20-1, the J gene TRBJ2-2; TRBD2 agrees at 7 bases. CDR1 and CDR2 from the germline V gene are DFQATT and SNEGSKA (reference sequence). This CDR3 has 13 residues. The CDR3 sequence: CGGEGENTGELFF. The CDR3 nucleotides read TGCGGGGGGGAGGGTGAGAACACCGGGGAGCTGTTTTTT.

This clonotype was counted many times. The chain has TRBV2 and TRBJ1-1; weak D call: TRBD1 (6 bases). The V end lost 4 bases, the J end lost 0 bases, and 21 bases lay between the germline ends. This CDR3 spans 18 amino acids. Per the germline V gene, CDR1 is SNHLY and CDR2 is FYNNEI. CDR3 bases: TGTGCCAGCAGTGCCGCAGACAACCTGGGGGCCATGAACACTGAAGCTTTCTTT. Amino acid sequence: CASSAADNLGAMNTEAFF.

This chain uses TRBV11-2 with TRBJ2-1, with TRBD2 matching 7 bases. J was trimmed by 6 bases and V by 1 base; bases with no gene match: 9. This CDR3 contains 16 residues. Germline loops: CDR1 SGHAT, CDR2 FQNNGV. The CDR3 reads CASSLAQRGPPNEQFF. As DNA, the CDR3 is TGTGCCAGCAGCTTAGCCCAGCGGGGTCCCCCCAATGAGCAGTTCTTC. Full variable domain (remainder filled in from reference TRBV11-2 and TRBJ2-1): EAGVAQSPRYKIIEKRQSVAFWCNPISGHATLYWYQQILGQGPKLLIQFQNNGVVDDSQLPKDRFSAERLKGVDSTLKIQPAKLEDSAVYLCASSLAQRGPPNEQFFGPGTRLTVL.

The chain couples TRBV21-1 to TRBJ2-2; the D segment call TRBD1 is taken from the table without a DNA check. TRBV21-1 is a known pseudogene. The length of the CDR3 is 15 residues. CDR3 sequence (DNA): TGTGCCAGCAGAATGCTCACAGGGGACCCCGGGGAGCTGTTTTTT. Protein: CASRMLTGDPGELFF.

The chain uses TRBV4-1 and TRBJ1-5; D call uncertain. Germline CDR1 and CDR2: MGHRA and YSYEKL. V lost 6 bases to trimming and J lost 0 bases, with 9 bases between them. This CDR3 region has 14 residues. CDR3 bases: TGCGCCAGCAGTACTAGTCGTAGCAATCAGCCCCAGCATTTT. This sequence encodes CASSTSRSNQPQHF.

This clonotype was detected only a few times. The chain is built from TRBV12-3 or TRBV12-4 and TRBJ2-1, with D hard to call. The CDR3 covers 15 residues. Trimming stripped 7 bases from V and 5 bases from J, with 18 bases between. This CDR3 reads CASTMGGDWDNEQFF. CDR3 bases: TGTGCCAGCACCATGGGTGGGGATTGGGACAATGAGCAGTTCTTC.

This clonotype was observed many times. The CDR3 DNA follows: TGCAGCGTCGTCTCTGAGGAGGTCTCGACCTACGAGCAGTACTTC. Encoded protein: CSVVSEEVSTYEQYF. The chain links TRBV29-1 to TRBJ2-7; D possibly corresponds to TRBD2 (5 bases). Germline CDR1 SQVTM, CDR2 ANQGSEA. There are 15 residues in the CDR3. V lost 6 bases and J 2 bases, leaving 20 bases between the germline ends.

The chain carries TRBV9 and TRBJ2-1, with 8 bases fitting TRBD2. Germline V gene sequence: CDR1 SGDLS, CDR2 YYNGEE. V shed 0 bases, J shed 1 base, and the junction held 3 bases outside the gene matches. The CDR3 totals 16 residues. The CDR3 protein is CASSVAAGGSYNEQFF. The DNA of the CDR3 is TGTGCCAGCAGCGTAGCGGCGGGGGGATCCTACAATGAGCAGTTCTTC.

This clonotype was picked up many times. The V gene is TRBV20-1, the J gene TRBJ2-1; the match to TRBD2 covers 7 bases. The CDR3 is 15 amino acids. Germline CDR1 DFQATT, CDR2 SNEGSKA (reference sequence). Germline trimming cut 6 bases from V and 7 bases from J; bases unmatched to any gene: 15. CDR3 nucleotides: TGCAGTGCCCAAAAGATGGCTAGCGGAGGGAATGAGCAGTTCTTC. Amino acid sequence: CSAQKMASGGNEQFF.